A single T cell receptor beta chain is shown here with its context. The data originate from a study of OX40 agonist ivuxolimab in advanced cancers. The CDR3 covers 14 residues. Germline V CDR1 and CDR2: SGHKS, YYEKEE (reference sequence). Trimming stripped 4 bases from V and 6 bases from J, with 14 bases between. Repertoires were generated with immunoSEQ multiplex PCR, while TCRdb's copy carries only in-frame clones and drops some. The sample lists about 44,000 clones; about 85% were seen once. This clonotype was sampled from an adult with an advanced solid tumor such as melanoma, head and neck, liver or kidney cancer. The V gene is TRBV5-5, the J gene TRBJ2-4, with D maybe TRBD2 (6 bases). Sample: CD4+ or CD8+ T cells sorted from blood, taken in a trial of the OX40 agonist ivuxolimab. CDR3 loop: CASSLPRDGNIQYF. The CDR3 bases are TGTGCCAGCAGCCTCCCGCGGGATGGAAACATTCAGTACTTC.